This TCR beta chain was identified in a study of metastatic and nonmetastatic thyroid tumors. About the study: Repertoires of blood and of tissue (tumor or nodule) from malignant and benign thyroid patients were compared.

The study, taken as a whole, reports: Malignant tumors reportedly showed significantly higher TCR beta diversity than benign nodules in both blood and tumor.

Thyroid surgery was preceded by no treatment in any patient. Authors' methods: The study's classifier, a distant-metastasis tool for papillary thyroid cancer, was built using CDR3 differences across clinicopathological groups. TCRdb re-clonotyped the PCR reads through MiXCR. These V and J calls derive from TCRdb rather than the authors' analysis. In the table there are under 9,500 clones, about a quarter of which are singletons. This clone was counted between two and nine times. Antigen unknown. The CDR3 contains 14 residues. Trimming removed 5 bases from V and 8 bases from J, with 15 bases in between.

The rearrangement links TRBV12-3 or TRBV12-4 to TRBJ1-4; tentatively, D is TRBD1 (5 bases). Material: tumor tissue. The TCR sequence derives from a female donor with papillary thyroid cancer or a benign thyroid nodule (not recorded which). Some clones in this sample may be carry-over from other donors' samples. CDR3 in amino acids: CASSRGPEDEKLFF. CDR3 DNA sequence: TGTGCCAGCAGTCGGGGACCTGAGGACGAAAAACTGTTTTTT.